This T cell receptor (beta chain) derives from a study of blood T cell repertoires in COVID-19. Study summary: There were acute and convalescent COVID-19 samples, and they came from the United States, Italy and Spain.

Original handling: Nucleated cell counts were estimated from reference gene primer amplification. Measured with immunoSEQ multiplex PCR; TCRdb has only the in-frame clones, and not every one. V, J and clone size were drawn from that table, and D and trimming were deduced from the DNA. The data contain about 400,000 clones, roughly 90% of them seen just once; the ten biggest clones take up more than 0.85%. Residents of about two dozen US areas, aged roughly 18 to 89 years, made up the participants. Participants reported their clinical history, and cohort assignment relied on those reports. The CDR3 has 20 amino acids. Trimming took 0 bases from V and 5 from J; bases not matched to a gene: 12. Germline lookup yields CDR1 SGHTA and CDR2 FQGNSA. In its sample, this clone was seen a few times.

The chain employs TRBV7-2 and TRBJ2-2, with TRBD2 matching over 13 bases. The sequenced material came from PBMCs or T cells enriched from blood (not recorded which). This TCR was sampled from a woman in her twenties or thirties with acute COVID-19. The CDR3 DNA follows: TGTGCCAGCAGCTTAGCAAGGACTAGCGGGGGAGCCCGGAGGACCGGGGAGCTGTTTTTT. It is translated as CASSLARTSGGARRTGELFF.